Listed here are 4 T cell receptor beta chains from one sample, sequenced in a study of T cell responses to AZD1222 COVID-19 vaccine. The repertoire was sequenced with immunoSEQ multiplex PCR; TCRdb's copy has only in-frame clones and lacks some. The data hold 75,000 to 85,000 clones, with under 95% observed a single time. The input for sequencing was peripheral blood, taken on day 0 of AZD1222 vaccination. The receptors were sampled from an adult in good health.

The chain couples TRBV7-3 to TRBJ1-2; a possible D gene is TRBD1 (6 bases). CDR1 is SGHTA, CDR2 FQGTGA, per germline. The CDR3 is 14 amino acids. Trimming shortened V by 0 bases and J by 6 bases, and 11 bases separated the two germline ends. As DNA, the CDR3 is TGTGCCAGCAGCTTAACGCAGGGGTTGGATGGCTACACCTTC. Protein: CASSLTQGLDGYTF.

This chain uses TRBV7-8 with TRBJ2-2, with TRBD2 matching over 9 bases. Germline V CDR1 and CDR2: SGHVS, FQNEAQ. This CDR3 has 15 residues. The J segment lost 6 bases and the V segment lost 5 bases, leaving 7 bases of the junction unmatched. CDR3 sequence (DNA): TGTGCCAGCAGCCCCCTCTCTAGCGGGGCCGGGGAGCTGTTTTTT. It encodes CASSPLSSGAGELFF. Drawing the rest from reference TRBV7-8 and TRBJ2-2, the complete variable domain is GAGVSQSPRYKVAKRGQDVALRCDPISGHVSLFWYQQALGQGPEFLTYFQNEAQLDKSGLPSDRFFAERPEGSVSTLKIQRTQQEDSAVYLCASSPLSSGAGELFFGEGSRLTVL.

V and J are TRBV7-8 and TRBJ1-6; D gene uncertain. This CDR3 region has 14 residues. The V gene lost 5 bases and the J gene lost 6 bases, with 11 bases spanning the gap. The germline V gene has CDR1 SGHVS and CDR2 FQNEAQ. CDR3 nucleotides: TGTGCCAGCAGCGCCCGGACGGGTAATTCACCCCTCCACTTT. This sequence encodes CASSARTGNSPLHF.

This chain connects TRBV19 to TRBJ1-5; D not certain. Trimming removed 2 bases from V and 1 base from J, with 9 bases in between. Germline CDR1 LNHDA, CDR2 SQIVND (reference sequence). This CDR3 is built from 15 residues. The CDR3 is CASSIMAGSNQPQHF. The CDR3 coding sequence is TGTGCCAGTAGTATAATGGCGGGCAGCAATCAGCCCCAGCATTTT.